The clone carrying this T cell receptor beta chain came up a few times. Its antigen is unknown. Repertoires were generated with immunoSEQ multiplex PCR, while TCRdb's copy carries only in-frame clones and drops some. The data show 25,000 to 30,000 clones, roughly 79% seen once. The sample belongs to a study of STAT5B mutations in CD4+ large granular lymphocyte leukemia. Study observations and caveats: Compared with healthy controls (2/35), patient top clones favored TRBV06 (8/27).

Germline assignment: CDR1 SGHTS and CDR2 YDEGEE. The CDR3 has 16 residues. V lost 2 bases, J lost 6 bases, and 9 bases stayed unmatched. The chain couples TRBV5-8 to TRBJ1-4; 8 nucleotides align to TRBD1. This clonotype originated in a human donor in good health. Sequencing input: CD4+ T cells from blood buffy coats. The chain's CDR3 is CASSFRPQGADEKLFF. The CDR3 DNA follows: TGTGCCAGCAGCTTTCGACCTCAGGGGGCGGATGAAAAACTGTTTTTT.